The rows below give T cell receptor beta chains drawn from one sample of a study of blood T cell repertoires in COVID-19. Measured with immunoSEQ multiplex PCR; TCRdb has only the in-frame clones, and not every one. The sample lists 62,000 or so clones, roughly four fifths occurring once. The sequenced sample was peripheral blood. The source is a human donor in a cohort sampled during active COVID-19. Both conserved end residues are part of each CDR3. A D gene is named only where the DNA matches it firmly. Rows may omit the clone size; those that give it use once, few, many or a size class.

>TRBJ2-7|TRBD2|TRBV18|NA
CASSPGLAGRFEQYF
TGTGCCAGCTCACCAGGACTAGCGGGGAGGTTCGAGCAGTACTTC
>TRBJ2-2|NA|TRBV12-5|NA
CASGLIQGTGELFF
TGTGCTAGTGGTTTGATCCAGGGTACCGGGGAGCTGTTTTTT
>TRBJ2-3|NA|TRBV15|NA
CATSRVTGRVTDTQYF
TGTGCCACCAGCAGAGTTACAGGGAGGGTCACAGATACGCAGTATTTT
>TRBJ1-5|TRBD1|TRBV6-4|NA
CASSATGVGQPQHF
TGTGCCAGCAGCGCAACAGGGGTGGGGCAGCCCCAGCATTTT
>TRBJ2-1|TRBD1|TRBV7-2|NA
CASNSPGRGRNEQFF
TGTGCCAGCAACTCACCGGGTAGGGGGCGGAATGAGCAGTTCTTC
>TRBJ1-5|TRBD1|TRBV27|medium-sized
CASSPRGGGGFSNQPQHF
TGTGCCAGCAGTCCGCGGGGGGGAGGGGGCTTTAGCAATCAGCCCCAGCATTTT
>TRBJ1-2|NA|TRBV7-2|few
CASSQPSSGQGYGYTF
TGTGCCAGCAGCCAACCGTCGAGCGGGCAAGGGTATGGCTACACCTTC
>TRBJ2-3|TRBD2|TRBV20-1|once
CSASLRLAGSQDTQYF
TGCAGTGCTAGTTTGAGACTAGCGGGGAGCCAAGATACGCAGTATTTT
>TRBJ1-5|NA|TRBV10-3|NA
CAISESGGAVNQPQHF
TGTGCCATCAGTGAGTCGGGGGGGGCAGTCAATCAGCCCCAGCATTTT
>TRBJ1-5|NA|TRBV27|once
CASSFSGYSNQPQHF
TGTGCCAGCAGTTTCTCGGGGTATAGCAATCAGCCCCAGCATTTT
>TRBJ2-5|NA|TRBV6-5|NA
CASRTTLQETQYF
TGTGCCAGCCGGACTACCCTCCAAGAGACCCAGTACTTC
>TRBJ2-3|TRBD2|TRBV24-1|NA
CATSDLGRGVGTDTQYF
TGTGCCACCAGTGATTTGGGCCGGGGGGTGGGCACAGATACGCAGTATTTT
>TRBJ2-4|TRBD1|TRBV28|NA
CASTGTVYIQYF
TGTGCCAGCACCGGGACAGTCTACATTCAGTACTTC
>TRBJ2-5|TRBD2|TRBV9|NA
CASSLAGGETQYF
TGTGCCAGCAGCCTAGCGGGTGGGGAGACCCAGTACTTC
>TRBJ1-1|TRBD1|TRBV15|NA
CATSGGGGMNTEAFF
TGTGCCACCTCAGGAGGGGGCGGGATGAACACTGAAGCTTTCTTT
>TRBJ1-6|NA|TRBV27|NA
CASSLEDTNSPLHF
TGTGCCAGCAGTTTAGAGGACACCAATTCACCCCTCCACTTT
>TRBJ2-3|NA|TRBV7-6|NA
CASSDAMGRGTDTQYF
TGTGCCAGCAGCGACGCCATGGGGCGTGGCACAGATACGCAGTATTTT
>TRBJ2-4|NA|TRBV2|NA
CASSRTTEGIQYF
TGTGCCAGCAGTAGGACGACCGAGGGCATTCAGTACTTC
>TRBJ1-1|TRBD1|TRBV5-6|NA
CASSLNSGQGATEAFF
TGTGCCAGCAGCTTGAATTCGGGACAGGGGGCCACTGAAGCTTTCTTT
>TRBJ1-2|NA|TRBV25-1|NA
CASSEGAGYGYTF
TGTGCCAGCAGTGAAGGGGCAGGCTATGGCTACACCTTC
>TRBJ2-7|TRBD1|TRBV13|few
CASSATRDRVKNEQYF
TGTGCCAGCAGCGCAACCCGGGACAGGGTTAAAAACGAGCAGTACTTC
>TRBJ1-2|TRBD1|TRBV15|NA
CATSAGQGSRGYTF
TGTGCCACCAGCGCAGGACAGGGATCGAGAGGCTACACCTTC
>TRBJ1-5|NA|TRBV18|NA
CASSTVVAGNQPQHF
TGTGCCAGCTCCACCGTGGTGGCGGGCAATCAGCCCCAGCATTTT
>TRBJ1-2|TRBD1|TRBV19|many
CASSMADRPTYGYTF
TGTGCCAGTAGTATGGCGGACAGGCCCACCTATGGCTACACCTTC
>TRBJ2-5|NA|TRBV5-1|NA
CASTSRRGAETQYF
TGCGCCAGCACCTCTAGGAGGGGCGCAGAGACCCAGTACTTC
>TRBJ2-2|TRBD1|TRBV6-4|NA
CASSQDRGKTGELFF
TGTGCCAGCTCCCAGGACAGGGGTAAAACCGGGGAGCTGTTTTTT
>TRBJ1-5|NA|TRBV28|few
CASSFAGASQPQHF
TGTGCCAGCAGTTTCGCAGGTGCCAGTCAGCCCCAGCATTTT
>TRBJ2-2|NA|TRBV5-1|NA
CASSPSRGAGELFF
TGCGCCAGCAGCCCCTCCAGGGGTGCCGGGGAGCTGTTTTTT